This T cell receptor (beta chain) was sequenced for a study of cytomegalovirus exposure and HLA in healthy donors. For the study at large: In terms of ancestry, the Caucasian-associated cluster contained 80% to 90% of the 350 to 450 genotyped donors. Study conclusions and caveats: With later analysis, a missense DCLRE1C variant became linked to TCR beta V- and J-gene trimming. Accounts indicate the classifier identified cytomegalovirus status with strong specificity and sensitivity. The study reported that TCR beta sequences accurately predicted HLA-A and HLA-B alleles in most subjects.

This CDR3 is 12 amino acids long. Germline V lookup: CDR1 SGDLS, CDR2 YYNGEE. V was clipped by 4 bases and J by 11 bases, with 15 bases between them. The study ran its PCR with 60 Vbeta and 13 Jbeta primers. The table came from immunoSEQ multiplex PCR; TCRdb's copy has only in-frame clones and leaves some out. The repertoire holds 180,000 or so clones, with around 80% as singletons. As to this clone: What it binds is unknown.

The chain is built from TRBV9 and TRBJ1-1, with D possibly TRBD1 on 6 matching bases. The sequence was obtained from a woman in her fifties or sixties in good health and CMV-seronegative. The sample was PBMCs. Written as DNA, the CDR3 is TGTGCCAGCAGCCCCCGGCCTCAGGGGGCTTTCTTT. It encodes CASSPRPQGAFF.